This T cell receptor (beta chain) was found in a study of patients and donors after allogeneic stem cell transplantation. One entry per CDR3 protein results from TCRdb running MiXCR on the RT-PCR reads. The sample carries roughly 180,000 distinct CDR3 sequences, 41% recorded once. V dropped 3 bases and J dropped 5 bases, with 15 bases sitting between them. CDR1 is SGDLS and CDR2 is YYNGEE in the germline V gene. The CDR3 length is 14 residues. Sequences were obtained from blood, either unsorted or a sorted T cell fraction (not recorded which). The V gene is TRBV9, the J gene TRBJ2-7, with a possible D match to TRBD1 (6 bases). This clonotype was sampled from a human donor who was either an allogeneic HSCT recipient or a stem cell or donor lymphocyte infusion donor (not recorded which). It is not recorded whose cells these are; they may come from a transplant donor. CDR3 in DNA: TGTGCCAGCAGCGAAGGGGGATCCGGTAACGAGCAGTACTTC. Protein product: CASSEGGSGNEQYF.